The 24 T cell receptor beta chains presented below share a single source sample, sequenced in a study of cytomegalovirus exposure and HLA in healthy donors. The assay was immunoSEQ multiplex PCR, and TCRdb's table has in-frame clones only and misses some. The sample contains about 160,000 clones, around 88% of which appear only once. Sequencing input: PBMCs. These receptor sequences come from a woman younger than 30 in good health and CMV-seronegative.

This clone was seen a single time. V usage is TRBV9 and J usage is TRBJ2-1; possible D gene TRBD2, 6 bases. Germline V CDR1 and CDR2: SGDLS, YYNGEE. The V gene lost 0 bases and the J gene lost 4 bases, with 17 bases spanning the gap. The length of the CDR3 is 17 residues. CDR3 sequence reads: CASSVGDSPPLYNEQFF. CDR3 bases: TGTGCCAGCAGCGTAGGGGACTCCCCTCCACTATACAATGAGCAGTTCTTC.

The chain is built from TRBV13 and TRBJ1-1; D may be TRBD1 (5 bases). Germline V gene lookup returns CDR1 PRHDT and CDR2 FYEKMQ (reference sequence). Deletions cut 5 bases from V and 8 bases from J, with 24 bases between. CDR3 length equals 16 residues. The CDR3 DNA sequence: TGTGCCAGCAGCCTTTATCTCTCGACAGCAAGTGGAGAAGCTTTCTTT. Protein sequence: CASSLYLSTASGEAFF.

This clone has only one observation. V usage is TRBV27 and J usage is TRBJ2-2, with D possibly being TRBD1 (6 bases). This CDR3 contains 13 residues. V dropped 7 bases and J dropped 7 bases, with 13 bases sitting between them. Germline loops: CDR1 MNHEY, CDR2 SMNVEV (reference sequence). DNA for the CDR3: TGTGCCAGCAACCCCTGGGGGCTCGGGGAGCTGTTTTTT. Translated: CASNPWGLGELFF.

CDR3: CASRYGSAHYNEQFF. Written as DNA, the CDR3 is TGTGCCAGCAGGTACGGGTCAGCCCACTACAATGAGCAGTTCTTC. This chain joins TRBV27 and TRBJ2-1; D is uncertain. There are 15 residues in the CDR3. The ends were cut back, 6 bases at V and 3 bases at J, with 15 bases in the middle. CDR1 is MNHEY, CDR2 SMNVEV, per germline (reference sequence).

The CDR3 is CASSPLAGTVTGELFF. The CDR3 coding sequence is TGTGCCAGCAGTCCCCTGGCGGGAACGGTTACCGGGGAGCTGTTTTTT. The rearrangement links TRBV27 to TRBJ2-2, with D possibly TRBD2 on 6 matching bases. The CDR3 spans 16 residues. Germline loops: CDR1 MNHEY, CDR2 SMNVEV (reference sequence). Trimming shortened V by 5 bases and J by 5 bases, and 18 bases separated the two germline ends.

V gene TRBV11-2 combines with J gene TRBJ1-1; tentative D call: TRBD1 (6 bases). Trimming took 5 bases from V and 1 from J, leaving 14 bases between them. Germline CDR1 and CDR2: SGHAT and FQNNGV. This CDR3 spans 15 amino acids. In nucleotides, the CDR3 is TGTGCCAGCAGCCCGATCCCGACAGGGAACACTGAAGCTTTCTTT. Protein: CASSPIPTGNTEAFF.

This clone was seen just once. This chain uses TRBV6-5 with TRBJ1-5; possible D gene TRBD1, 6 bases. With 4 bases removed from V and 4 bases from J, the gap between germline ends came to 11 bases. Germline V CDR1 and CDR2: MNHEY, SVGAGI. This CDR3 spans 14 amino acids. The CDR3 bases are TGTGCCAGCAGTTTAGACAGGAAAAATCAGCCCCAGCATTTT. This sequence encodes CASSLDRKNQPQHF.

The rearrangement joins TRBV4-3 to TRBJ2-5, with a possible D match to TRBD1 (5 bases). The CDR3 spans 20 residues. V was cut by 0 bases and J by 0 bases, with 23 bases left in between. Germline CDR1 is LGHNA and CDR2 is YSLEER. The CDR3 DNA follows: TGCGCCAGCAGCCAAGAAATAACCGGACACGGTAATTTATACCAAGAGACCCAGTACTTC. Protein product: CASSQEITGHGNLYQETQYF.

In its sample, this clone was seen once. This chain links TRBV4-1 with TRBJ2-5, with a weak D call TRBD2 (5 bases). Trimming removed 4 bases at V and 2 bases at J, with 11 bases between. The CDR3 is 14 amino acids. Germline CDR1 is MGHRA and CDR2 is YSYEKL. The CDR3 spells CASSPVGEQETQYF. CDR3 bases: TGCGCCAGCAGCCCCGTCGGGGAGCAAGAGACCCAGTACTTC.

The chain combines TRBV18 with TRBJ1-1; no clear D. The CDR3 loop spans 13 amino acids. Trimming took off 3 bases at V and 2 bases at J, with 7 bases between the two ends. Germline CDR1 and CDR2: KGHSH and LQKENI. CDR3 protein: CASSPSVNTEAFF. The CDR3 DNA follows: TGTGCCAGCTCACCGAGTGTTAACACTGAAGCTTTCTTT.

The chain is built from TRBV27 and TRBJ1-2; 8 bases line up with TRBD1. J gave up 8 bases and V 5 bases, and 7 bases lay outside the gene matches. CDR1 and CDR2 (germline): MNHEY, SMNVEV (reference sequence). The CDR3 is 13 residues long. The CDR3 DNA sequence: TGTGCCAGCAGTCCTCAGGGGGCGGGAGGCTACACCTTC. Translating it yields CASSPQGAGGYTF.

The chain carries TRBV19 and TRBJ2-1; unclear D gene. V was trimmed by 2 bases and J by 4 bases, leaving 6 bases between them. From germline, CDR1 is LNHDA and CDR2 SQIVND (reference sequence). The CDR3 consists of 13 residues. In DNA, the CDR3 is TGTGCCAGTAGTATATTCTTATACAATGAGCAGTTCTTC. Translation: CASSIFLYNEQFF. The complete variable domain, with remaining parts taken from reference TRBV19 and TRBJ2-1, reads DGGITQSPKYLFRKEGQNVTLSCEQNLNHDAMYWYRQDPGQGLRLIYYSQIVNDFQKGDIAEGYSVSREKKESFPLTVTSAQKNPTAFYLCASSIFLYNEQFFGPGTRLTVL.

The genes are TRBV5-4 and TRBJ2-2; 7 bases line up with TRBD2. V lost 3 bases, J lost 3 bases, and 8 bases stayed unmatched. From germline, CDR1 is SGHNT and CDR2 YYREEE (reference sequence). This CDR3 is 16 amino acids long. As DNA, the CDR3 is TGTGCCAGCAGCTCGGGGGGAAAGGTGGACACCGGGGAGCTGTTTTTT. Protein sequence: CASSSGGKVDTGELFF.

The chain couples TRBV4-2 to TRBJ2-2, with TRBD2 as a possible D gene (6 bases). Germline CDR1 LGHNA, CDR2 YNFKEQ. V lost 1 base, J lost 6 bases, and 9 bases lay in between. The CDR3 loop spans 14 amino acids. CDR3 sequence (DNA): TGTGCCAGCAGCCAAGGGGGGGAGGCCGGGGAGCTGTTTTTT. Translation gives CASSQGGEAGELFF.

The rearrangement joins TRBV4-3 to TRBJ1-3, with D unclear. The CDR3 contains 17 residues. Germline V CDR1 and CDR2: LGHNA, YSLEER. V was trimmed by 4 bases and J by 0 bases, leaving 16 bases between them. The CDR3 coding sequence is TGCGCCAGCAGCCTTGGTCCCTCAGGTATCTCTGGAAACACCATATATTTT. Encoded protein: CASSLGPSGISGNTIYF.

The chain employs TRBV2 and TRBJ2-5, with 9 nucleotides matching TRBD2. Germline values: CDR1 SNHLY, CDR2 FYNNEI. V shed 11 bases and J 5 bases; nucleotides not matched to a gene: 12. This CDR3 has 14 amino acids. Here the CDR3 DNA reads TGTGCCGTCACACCGGGACTAGCCCCCGAGACCCAGTACTTC. Residues: CAVTPGLAPETQYF.

This chain joins TRBV6-5 and TRBJ1-1, with TRBD1 identical over 7 bases. The V gene's germline CDR1 is MNHEY and CDR2 SVGAGI. V shed 2 bases, J shed 0 bases, and the junction held 3 bases outside the gene matches. The length of the CDR3 is 15 residues. CDR3 DNA sequence: TGTGCCAGCAGTTACAAGACAGGGCTGAACACTGAAGCTTTCTTT. It is translated as CASSYKTGLNTEAFF.

The chain combines TRBV5-1 with TRBJ2-1, with 10 bases lining up with TRBD1. The CDR3 sequence is 17 residues long. Losses at the gene ends were 4 bases for V and 0 bases for J; bases not matched to a gene: 7. The germline V gene has CDR1 SGHRS and CDR2 YFSETQ. As DNA, the CDR3 is TGCGCCAGCAGCCGTCCGGGACAGGGGCGCTCCTACAATGAGCAGTTCTTC. Translated, it gives CASSRPGQGRSYNEQFF.

The chain carries TRBV13 and TRBJ2-7; tentative D call: TRBD1 (6 bases). Between the trimmed V and J ends, which lost 8 bases and 1 base, there was a span of 12 bases. Germline lookup yields CDR1 PRHDT and CDR2 FYEKMQ (reference sequence). This CDR3 has 13 amino acids. CDR3 amino acids: CASRGRGSYEQYF. CDR3 nucleotides: TGTGCCAGCCGTGGCAGGGGTTCCTACGAGCAGTACTTC.

The chain employs TRBV19 and TRBJ2-1; D may be TRBD2 (5 bases). Germline lookup yields CDR1 LNHDA and CDR2 SQIVND (reference sequence). Between the trimmed V and J ends, which lost 4 bases and 10 bases, there was a span of 11 bases. CDR3 length: 12 residues. The CDR3 loop is CASSRLAEEQFF. The CDR3 nucleotides read TGTGCCAGTAGTAGGCTAGCAGAGGAGCAGTTCTTC.

The rearrangement uses TRBV5-1 and TRBJ1-2, with D possibly being TRBD1 (5 bases). The CDR3 contains 14 residues. Trimming removed 3 bases from V and 5 bases from J, with 14 bases in between. Germline V CDR1 and CDR2: SGHRS, YFSETQ. The CDR3 sequence is CASSSAKTEYGYTF. The DNA of the CDR3 is TGCGCCAGCAGCTCAGCCAAGACAGAGTATGGCTACACCTTC.

Concerning this clone: Relative to the germline gene, one junction end is altered; a read error may explain this. The chain links TRBV7-9 to TRBJ2-7, with TRBD1 identical over 10 bases. The CDR3 sequence is 15 residues long. Germline V gene sequence: CDR1 SEHNR, CDR2 FQNEAQ (reference sequence). The chain's CDR3 is CASSLDRGLPYEQYF. The CDR3 DNA sequence: TGTGCCAGCAGTTTAGACAGGGGGCTACCCTACGAGCAGTACTTC.

The chain links TRBV6-1 to TRBJ2-7, with D unresolved. The V end lost 3 bases, the J end lost 4 bases, and 7 bases lay between the germline ends. CDR1 and CDR2 from the germline V gene are MNHNS and SASEGT. The CDR3 contains 12 residues. The CDR3 reads CASSDQKYEQYF. The CDR3 bases are TGTGCCAGCAGTGACCAGAAGTACGAGCAGTACTTC.

The chain recombines TRBV4-3 with TRBJ1-2, with D perhaps TRBD1 (5 bases). This CDR3 region has 15 residues. The germline gives CDR1 LGHNA, CDR2 YSLEER. Trimming removed 1 base from V and 4 bases from J, with 13 bases in between. DNA of the CDR3: TGCGCCAGCAGCCAAGCTGGCAGGGCCCCCTATGGCTACACCTTC. It encodes CASSQAGRAPYGYTF.